What follows is one T cell receptor (beta chain) and its context. Its antigen is as yet unknown. The sample belongs to a study of T cell clones after liver transplantation. Study-level background: HCV positivity affected three of eight recipients; the rest lacked autoimmune or viral indications. Tolerant meant at least one year fully off immunosuppression without liver enzymes above twice normal.

Assay used: immunoSEQ multiplex PCR; TCRdb lists only in-frame clones, some missing. The sample gives approximately 3,100 clones, roughly a quarter of which show up once; around 16% is in the top ten. The study's findings and limits: Donor-reactive sequences fell more than third party-reactive ones, suggesting partial deletion. Graft donor-reactive T cells may have migrated into the graft rather than being deleted.

TCRbeta sequences of proliferating CFSE-low MLR cells were labeled alloreactive. Germline V gives CDR1 SGHAT, CDR2 FQDESV (reference sequence). V lost 4 bases to trimming and J lost 9 bases; unmatched junction nucleotides: 8. CDR3 length: 14 amino acids. The sequenced material came from CD4+ T cells from PBMCs cultured with third-party cells. V is TRBV11-1 and J is TRBJ2-1; TRBD1 aligns across 8 bases. The sequence derives from a human patient who received a liver transplant. The T cells may partly be graft donor cells. CDR3 DNA sequence: TGTGCCAGCAGCTCCAGACAGGGGATGAGTGAGCAGTTCTTC. Translating gives CASSSRQGMSEQFF.